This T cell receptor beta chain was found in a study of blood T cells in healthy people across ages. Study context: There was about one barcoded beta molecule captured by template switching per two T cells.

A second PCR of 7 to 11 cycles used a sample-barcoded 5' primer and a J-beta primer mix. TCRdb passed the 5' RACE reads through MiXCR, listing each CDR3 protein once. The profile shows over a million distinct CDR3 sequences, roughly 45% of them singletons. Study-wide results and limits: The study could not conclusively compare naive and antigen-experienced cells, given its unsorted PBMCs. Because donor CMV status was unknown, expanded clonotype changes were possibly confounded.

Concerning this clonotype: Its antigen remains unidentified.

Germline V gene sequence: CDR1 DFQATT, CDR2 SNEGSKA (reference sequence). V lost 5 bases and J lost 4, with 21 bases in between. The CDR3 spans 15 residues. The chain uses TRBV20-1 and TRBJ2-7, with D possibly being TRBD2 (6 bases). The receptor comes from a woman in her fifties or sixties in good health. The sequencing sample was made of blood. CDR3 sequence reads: CSARDLFREIYEQYF. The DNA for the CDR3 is TGCAGTGCTCGGGACCTCTTCCGGGAGATTTACGAGCAGTACTTC.